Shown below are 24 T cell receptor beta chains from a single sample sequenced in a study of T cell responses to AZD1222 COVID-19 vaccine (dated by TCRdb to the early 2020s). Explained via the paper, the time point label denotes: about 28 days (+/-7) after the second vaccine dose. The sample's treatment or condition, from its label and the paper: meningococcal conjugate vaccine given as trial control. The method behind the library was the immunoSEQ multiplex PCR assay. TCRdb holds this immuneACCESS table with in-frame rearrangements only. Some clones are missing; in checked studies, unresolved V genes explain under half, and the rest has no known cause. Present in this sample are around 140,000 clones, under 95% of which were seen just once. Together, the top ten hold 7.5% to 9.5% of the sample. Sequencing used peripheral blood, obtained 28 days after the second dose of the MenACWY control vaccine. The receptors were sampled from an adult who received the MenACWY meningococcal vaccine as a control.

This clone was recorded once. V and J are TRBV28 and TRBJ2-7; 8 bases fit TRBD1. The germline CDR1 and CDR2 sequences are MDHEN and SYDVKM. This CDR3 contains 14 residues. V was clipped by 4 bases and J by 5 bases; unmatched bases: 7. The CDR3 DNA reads TGTGCCAGCAGTTCGGACAGGGTTTTCAACGAGCAGTACTTC. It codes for CASSSDRVFNEQYF.

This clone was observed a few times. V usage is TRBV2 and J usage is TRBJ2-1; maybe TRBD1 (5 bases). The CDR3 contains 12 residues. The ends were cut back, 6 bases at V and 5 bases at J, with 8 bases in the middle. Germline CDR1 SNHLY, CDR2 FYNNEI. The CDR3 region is CASSDSDNEQFF. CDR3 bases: TGTGCCAGCAGCGACAGTGACAATGAGCAGTTCTTC.

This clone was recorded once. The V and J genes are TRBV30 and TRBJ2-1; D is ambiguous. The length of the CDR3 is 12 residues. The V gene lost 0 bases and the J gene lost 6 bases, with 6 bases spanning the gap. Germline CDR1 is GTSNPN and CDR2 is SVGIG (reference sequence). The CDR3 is CAWSVSSNEQFF. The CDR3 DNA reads TGTGCCTGGAGTGTTTCATCCAATGAGCAGTTCTTC. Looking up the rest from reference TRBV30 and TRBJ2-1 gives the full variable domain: SQTIHQWPATLVQPVGSPLSLECTVEGTSNPNLYWYRQAAGRGLQLLFYSVGIGQISSEVPQNLSASRPQDRQFILSSKKLLLSDSGFYLCAWSVSSNEQFFGPGTRLTVL.

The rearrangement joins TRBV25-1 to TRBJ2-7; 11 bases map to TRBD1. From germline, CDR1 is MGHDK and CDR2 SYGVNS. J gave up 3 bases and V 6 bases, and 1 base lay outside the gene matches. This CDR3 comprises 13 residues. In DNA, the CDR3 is TGTGCCAGCAGGGGGACAGGGGGCTACGAGCAGTACTTC. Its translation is CASRGTGGYEQYF.

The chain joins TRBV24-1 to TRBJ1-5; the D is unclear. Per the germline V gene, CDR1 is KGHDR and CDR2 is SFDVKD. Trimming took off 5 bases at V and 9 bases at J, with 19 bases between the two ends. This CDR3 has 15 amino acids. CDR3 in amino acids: CATSASGPGSGPQHF. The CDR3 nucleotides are TGTGCCACCAGTGCGAGTGGGCCGGGGTCGGGGCCCCAGCATTTT.

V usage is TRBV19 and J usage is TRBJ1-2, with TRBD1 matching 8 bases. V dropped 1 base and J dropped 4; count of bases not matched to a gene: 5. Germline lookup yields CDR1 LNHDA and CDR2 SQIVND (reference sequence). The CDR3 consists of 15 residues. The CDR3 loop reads CASSIAMDRVYGYTF. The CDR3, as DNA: TGTGCCAGTAGTATAGCCATGGACAGGGTCTATGGCTACACCTTC.

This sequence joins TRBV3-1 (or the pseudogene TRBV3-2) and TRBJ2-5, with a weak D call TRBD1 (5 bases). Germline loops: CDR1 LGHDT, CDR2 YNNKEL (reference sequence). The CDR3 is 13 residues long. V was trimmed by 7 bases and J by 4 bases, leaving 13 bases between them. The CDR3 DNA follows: TGTGCCAGCAACGCAGGGTTTCGAGAGACCCAGTACTTC. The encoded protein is CASNAGFRETQYF.

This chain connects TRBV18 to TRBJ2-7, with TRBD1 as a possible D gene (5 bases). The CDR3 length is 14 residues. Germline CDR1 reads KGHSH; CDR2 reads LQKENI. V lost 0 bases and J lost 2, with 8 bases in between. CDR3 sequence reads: CASSPPGQTYEQYF. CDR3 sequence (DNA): TGTGCCAGCTCACCACCGGGGCAGACCTACGAGCAGTACTTC.

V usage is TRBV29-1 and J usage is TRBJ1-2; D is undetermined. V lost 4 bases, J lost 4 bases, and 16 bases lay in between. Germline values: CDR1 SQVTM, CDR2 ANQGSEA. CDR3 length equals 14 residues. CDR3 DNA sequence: TGCAGCGTTGCTGGAGGTCCCATGGCCTATGGCTACACCTTC. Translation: CSVAGGPMAYGYTF.

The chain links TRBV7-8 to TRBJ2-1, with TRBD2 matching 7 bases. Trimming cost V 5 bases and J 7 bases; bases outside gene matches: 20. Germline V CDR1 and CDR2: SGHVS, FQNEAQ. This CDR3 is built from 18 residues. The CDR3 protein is CASSPPSGDSEVWNEQFF. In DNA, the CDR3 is TGTGCCAGCAGCCCCCCCAGCGGGGATTCGGAGGTTTGGAATGAGCAGTTCTTC.

CDR3 DNA: TGCGCCAGCAGCCTCGCGGGACAGTACTCGAACACTGAAGCTTTCTTT. It translates to CASSLAGQYSNTEAFF. The chain has TRBV5-1 and TRBJ1-1, with 7 bases matching TRBD1. The junction had 10 bases not matched to a gene; V was cut back by 4 bases and J by 1 base. CDR3 length: 16 amino acids. Germline-derived CDR1 and CDR2 are SGHRS and YFSETQ.

CDR3: CASSLWADNEKLFF. The CDR3 DNA is TGTGCCAGCAGTTTATGGGCAGATAATGAAAAACTGTTTTTT. The rearrangement uses TRBV28 and TRBJ1-4; no firm D call. Deletions cut 0 bases from V and 4 bases from J, with 6 bases between. Looked up from germline, CDR1 is MDHEN and CDR2 is SYDVKM. The CDR3 length is 14 residues.

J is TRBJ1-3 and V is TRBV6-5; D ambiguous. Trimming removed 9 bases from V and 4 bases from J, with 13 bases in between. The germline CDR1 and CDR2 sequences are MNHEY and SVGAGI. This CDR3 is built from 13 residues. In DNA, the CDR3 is TGTGCCAGTACATGGGCTCGGGGAAACACCATATATTTT. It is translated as CASTWARGNTIYF.

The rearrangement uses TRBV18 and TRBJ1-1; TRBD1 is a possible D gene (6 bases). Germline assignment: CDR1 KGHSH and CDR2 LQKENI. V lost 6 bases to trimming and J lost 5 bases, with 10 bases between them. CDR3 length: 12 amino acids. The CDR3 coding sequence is TGTGCCAGCTCTTCAGGGGTAACTGAAGCTTTCTTT. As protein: CASSSGVTEAFF.

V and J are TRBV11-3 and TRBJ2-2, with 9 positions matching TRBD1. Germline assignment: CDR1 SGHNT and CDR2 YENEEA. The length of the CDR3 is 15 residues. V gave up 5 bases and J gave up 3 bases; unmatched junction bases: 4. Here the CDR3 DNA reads TGTGCCAGCAGCCCGGGGACAGGGTACACCGGGGAGCTGTTTTTT. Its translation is CASSPGTGYTGELFF.

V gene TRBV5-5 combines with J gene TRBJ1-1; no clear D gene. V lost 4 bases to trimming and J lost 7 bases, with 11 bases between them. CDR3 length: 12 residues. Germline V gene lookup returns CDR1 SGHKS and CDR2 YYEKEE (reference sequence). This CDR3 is CASSHPDVEAFF. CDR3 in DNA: TGTGCCAGCAGCCATCCCGACGTTGAAGCTTTCTTT.

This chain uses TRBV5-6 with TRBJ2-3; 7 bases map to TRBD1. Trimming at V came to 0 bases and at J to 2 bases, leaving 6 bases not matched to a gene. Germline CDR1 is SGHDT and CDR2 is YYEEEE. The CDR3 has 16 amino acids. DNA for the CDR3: TGTGCCAGCAGCTTGGCGGCAGGGGGTTTCACAGATACGCAGTATTTT. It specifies CASSLAAGGFTDTQYF.

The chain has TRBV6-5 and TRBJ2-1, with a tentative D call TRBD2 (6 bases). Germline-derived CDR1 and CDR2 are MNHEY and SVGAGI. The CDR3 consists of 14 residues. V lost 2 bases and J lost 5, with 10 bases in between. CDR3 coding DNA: TGTGCCAGCAGTTACGGGGTAGCGGACAATGAGCAGTTCTTC. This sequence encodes CASSYGVADNEQFF.

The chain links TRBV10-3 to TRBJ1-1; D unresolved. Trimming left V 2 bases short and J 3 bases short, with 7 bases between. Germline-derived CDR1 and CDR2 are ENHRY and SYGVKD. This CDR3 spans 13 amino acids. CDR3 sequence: CAISENGDTEAFF. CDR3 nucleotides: TGTGCCATCAGTGAGAATGGAGACACTGAAGCTTTCTTT.

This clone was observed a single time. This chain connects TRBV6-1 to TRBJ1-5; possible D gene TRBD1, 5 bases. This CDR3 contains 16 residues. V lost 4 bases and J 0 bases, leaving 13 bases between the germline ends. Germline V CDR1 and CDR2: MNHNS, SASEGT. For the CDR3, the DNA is TGTGCCAGCAGTGTCCCCAGGGCGGTTAGCAATCAGCCCCAGCATTTT. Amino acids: CASSVPRAVSNQPQHF.

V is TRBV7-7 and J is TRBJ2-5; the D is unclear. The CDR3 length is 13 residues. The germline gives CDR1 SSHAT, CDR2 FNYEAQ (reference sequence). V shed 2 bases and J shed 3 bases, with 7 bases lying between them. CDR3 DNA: TGTGCCAGCAGCTTACAGCCGGAAGAGACCCAGTACTTC. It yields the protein CASSLQPEETQYF.

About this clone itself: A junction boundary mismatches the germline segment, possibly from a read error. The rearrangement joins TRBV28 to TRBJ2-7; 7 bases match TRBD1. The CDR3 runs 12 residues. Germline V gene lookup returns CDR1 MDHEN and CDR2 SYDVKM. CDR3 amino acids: CASTRDSGSVNF. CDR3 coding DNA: TGTGCCAGCACCAGGGACAGCGGCTCTGTGAACTTC.

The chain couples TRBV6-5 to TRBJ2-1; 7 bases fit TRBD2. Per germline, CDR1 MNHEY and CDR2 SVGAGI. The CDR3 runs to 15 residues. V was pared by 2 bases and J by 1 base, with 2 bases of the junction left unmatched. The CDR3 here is CASSYQAGSYNEQFF. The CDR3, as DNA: TGTGCCAGCAGTTACCAAGCGGGGTCCTACAATGAGCAGTTCTTC.

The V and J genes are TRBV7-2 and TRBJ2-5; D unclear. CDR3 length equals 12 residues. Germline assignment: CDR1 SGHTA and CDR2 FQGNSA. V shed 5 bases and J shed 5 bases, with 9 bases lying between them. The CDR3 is CASSPYVETQYF. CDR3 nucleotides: TGTGCCAGCAGCCCTTACGTGGAGACCCAGTACTTC.